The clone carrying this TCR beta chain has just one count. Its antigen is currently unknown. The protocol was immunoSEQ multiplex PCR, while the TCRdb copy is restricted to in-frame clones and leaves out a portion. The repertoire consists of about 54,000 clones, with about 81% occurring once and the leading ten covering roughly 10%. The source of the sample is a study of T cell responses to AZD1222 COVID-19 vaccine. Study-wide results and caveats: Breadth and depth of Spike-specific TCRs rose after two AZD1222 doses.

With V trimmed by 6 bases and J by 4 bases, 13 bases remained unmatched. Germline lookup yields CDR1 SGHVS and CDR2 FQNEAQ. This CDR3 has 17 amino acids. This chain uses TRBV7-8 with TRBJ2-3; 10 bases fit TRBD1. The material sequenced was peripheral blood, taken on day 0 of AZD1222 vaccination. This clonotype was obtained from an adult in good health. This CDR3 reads CASSSNWDRGVADTQYF. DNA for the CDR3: TGTGCCAGCAGTTCTAACTGGGACAGGGGTGTCGCAGATACGCAGTATTTT.